What follows is one TCR beta chain and its context. The CDR3 consists of 13 residues. The ends were cut back, 6 bases at V and 5 bases at J, with 13 bases in the middle. Germline values: CDR1 MNHEY, CDR2 SVGAGI. Per the study methods: Reference gene primer amplification gave estimated nucleated cell counts. TCRdb's table, derived via immunoSEQ multiplex PCR, lists solely in-frame clones and lacks some. The DNA was the basis for D and trimming; V, J and clone size are from that table. Of some 190,000 clones listed, approximately 73% are singletons. The data stem from a study of blood T cell repertoires in COVID-19. Background on the study: The analysed material was cDNA or gDNA that came from T cells, B-cell-depleted T cells, or PBMCs.

Researchers sorted participants into cohorts using their self-reported clinical history. The genes are TRBV6-5 and TRBJ1-2; D is perhaps TRBD1 (5 bases). The source material was PBMCs or T cells enriched from blood (not recorded which). This TCR came from a woman between 50 and 59 years old with acute COVID-19. CDR3 sequence reads: CASRPDRQYGYTF. CDR3 bases: TGTGCCAGCAGGCCCGACAGACAGTATGGCTACACCTTC.